These 21 T cell receptor beta chains share one sample of origin, sequenced in a study of blood T cell repertoires in COVID-19. Profiling relied on immunoSEQ multiplex PCR, and the TCRdb table lists in-frame clones only, not all of them. The sample lists some 160,000 clones; 83% were seen once. Sequenced material: peripheral blood. These receptors were obtained from a woman aged 65 to 85 who had recovered from COVID-19.

The chain carries TRBV12-3 or TRBV12-4 and TRBJ1-1; the D is unclear. There are 13 residues in the CDR3. The V end lost 10 bases, the J end lost 3 bases, and 15 bases lay between the germline ends. The CDR3, as DNA: TGTGCCACCGCGCCCCACTCGGACACTGAAGCTTTCTTT. Protein sequence: CATAPHSDTEAFF.

This clone has more than one count but fewer than ten. The chain couples TRBV2 to TRBJ2-7; D is undetermined. This CDR3 has 14 amino acids. Germline V gene lookup returns CDR1 SNHLY and CDR2 FYNNEI. Deletions cut 5 bases from V and 6 bases from J, with 17 bases between. The CDR3 protein is CASSPTPARPEQYF. The DNA for the CDR3 is TGTGCCAGCAGTCCCACACCCGCGAGGCCCGAGCAGTACTTC. Combining the CDR3 with reference TRBV2 and TRBJ2-7 gives the whole variable domain EPEVTQTPSHQVTQMGQEVILRCVPISNHLYFYWYRQILGQKVEFLVSFYNNEISEKSEIFDDQFSVERPDGSNFTLKIRSTKLEDSAMYFCASSPTPARPEQYFGPGTRLTVT.

The chain uses TRBV7-2 and TRBJ1-3; TRBD1 might be the D (5 bases). The CDR3 totals 17 residues. Per the germline V gene, CDR1 is SGHTA and CDR2 is FQGNSA. The V end lost 2 bases, the J end lost 4 bases, and 18 bases lay between the germline ends. This chain's CDR3 is CASSLWAAGPLGNTIYF. The CDR3 DNA reads as TGTGCCAGCAGCTTATGGGCGGCAGGGCCTTTGGGAAACACCATATATTTT.

This chain uses TRBV2 with TRBJ2-7; 8 positions match TRBD2. The CDR3 runs to 13 residues. J gave up 6 bases and V 7 bases, and 8 bases lay outside the gene matches. Germline V gene data show CDR1 as SNHLY and CDR2 as FYNNEI. The CDR3 DNA reads TGTGCCAGCACCCAAGCGGGAGTCGGCGAGCAGTACTTC. It translates to CASTQAGVGEQYF.

The chain links TRBV27 to TRBJ1-4; D possibly corresponds to TRBD1 (6 bases). The V end lost 5 bases, the J end lost 8 bases, and 12 bases lay between the germline ends. Germline V gene lookup returns CDR1 MNHEY and CDR2 SMNVEV (reference sequence). CDR3 length: 13 amino acids. The CDR3 here is CASSPLRGEKLFF. The CDR3 bases are TGTGCCAGCAGTCCACTCAGGGGCGAAAAACTGTTTTTT.

This sequence joins TRBV12-3 or TRBV12-4 and TRBJ2-5, with a possible D match to TRBD1 (5 bases). V lost 5 bases and J 5 bases, leaving 9 bases between the germline ends. CDR3 length: 12 amino acids. The CDR3 sequence is CASSPSGETQYF. The CDR3 nucleotides are TGTGCCAGCAGTCCCTCAGGGGAGACCCAGTACTTC.

This sequence joins TRBV15 and TRBJ2-1, with D possibly TRBD2 on 6 matching bases. Germline-derived CDR1 and CDR2 are LNHNV and YYDKDF (reference sequence). Trimming cost V 1 base and J 0 bases, with 10 bases left between them. There are 16 residues in the CDR3. This CDR3 is CATSRAPTSSYNEQFF. Written as DNA, the CDR3 is TGTGCCACCAGCAGAGCCCCGACTAGCTCCTACAATGAGCAGTTCTTC.

The V call is TRBV28, the J call TRBJ2-3; D unclear. CDR1 is MDHEN and CDR2 is SYDVKM in the germline V gene. The V end was cut by 2 bases, the J end by 6 bases, with 3 bases between. The CDR3 spans 11 residues. CDR3 bases: TGTGCCAGCAGTTTAGCGGATACGCAGTATTTT. Its protein is CASSLADTQYF.

The chain uses TRBV19 and TRBJ1-1; D is unresolved. Germline assignment: CDR1 LNHDA and CDR2 SQIVND (reference sequence). V shed 1 base and J shed 1 base, with 4 bases lying between them. CDR3 length: 13 amino acids. CDR3 amino acids: CASSIGPNTEAFF. DNA for the CDR3: TGTGCCAGTAGTATAGGGCCGAACACTGAAGCTTTCTTT.

The chain joins TRBV5-4 to TRBJ2-5, with 14 bases that match TRBD2. J gave up 2 bases and V 4 bases, and 7 bases lay outside the gene matches. The germline V gene has CDR1 SGHNT and CDR2 YYREEE (reference sequence). The CDR3 consists of 17 residues. This CDR3 is CASSPGLAGVTQETQYF. CDR3 bases: TGTGCCAGCAGCCCGGGACTAGCGGGGGTAACTCAAGAGACCCAGTACTTC.

The V gene is TRBV6-1, the J gene TRBJ2-7, with TRBD1 identical over 7 bases. The CDR3 consists of 18 residues. The trim removed 3 bases at V and 0 bases at J, leaving 14 bases unmatched. Germline V gene data show CDR1 as MNHNS and CDR2 as SASEGT. CDR3 amino acids: CASSDHRQGPVLSYEQYF. The CDR3 DNA sequence: TGTGCCAGCAGTGACCACAGACAGGGCCCCGTACTCTCCTACGAGCAGTACTTC.

The rearrangement uses TRBV19 and TRBJ2-7; 14 bases map to TRBD2. Germline CDR1 is LNHDA and CDR2 is SQIVND (reference sequence). The CDR3 extends over 14 amino acids. V lost 8 bases to trimming and J lost 2 bases; unmatched junction nucleotides: 2. Written as DNA, the CDR3 is TGTGCCAGTGGACTAGCGGGAGGACCCTACGAGCAGTACTTC. Its translation: CASGLAGGPYEQYF.

This clone was seen a single time. This sequence joins TRBV2 and TRBJ2-6, with D maybe TRBD1 (7 bases). Germline loops: CDR1 SNHLY, CDR2 FYNNEI. This CDR3 has 17 amino acids. The V and J ends lost 8 bases and 0 bases respectively, with 17 bases between them. The CDR3 region is CASPRAGGSSGANVLTF. For the CDR3, the DNA is TGTGCCAGCCCCCGGGCAGGGGGGTCCTCTGGGGCCAACGTCCTGACTTTC.

V and J are TRBV15 and TRBJ2-3; D possibly corresponds to TRBD2 (7 bases). The V gene lost 1 base and the J gene lost 3 bases, with 14 bases spanning the gap. Looked up from germline, CDR1 is LNHNV and CDR2 is YYDKDF (reference sequence). This CDR3 contains 16 residues. The CDR3 reads CATSRVGGLGTDTQYF. The CDR3 DNA reads TGTGCCACCAGCAGAGTCGGGGGGCTAGGAACAGATACGCAGTATTTT.

The rearrangement uses TRBV19 and TRBJ2-7, with 7 bases fitting TRBD1. The germline V gene has CDR1 LNHDA and CDR2 SQIVND (reference sequence). The CDR3 runs to 14 residues. The V and J ends lost 7 bases and 6 bases, in that order; junction bases with no gene match: 12. The CDR3 coding sequence is TGTGCCAGTACCCACCGGGACAGAACGGGCGAGCAGTACTTC. This codes for CASTHRDRTGEQYF. Combining the CDR3 with reference TRBV19 and TRBJ2-7 gives the whole variable domain DGGITQSPKYLFRKEGQNVTLSCEQNLNHDAMYWYRQDPGQGLRLIYYSQIVNDFQKGDIAEGYSVSREKKESFPLTVTSAQKNPTAFYLCASTHRDRTGEQYFGPGTRLTVT.

This chain uses TRBV19 with TRBJ1-5; D perhaps matches TRBD1 (6 bases). The CDR3 is made up of 16 amino acids. The V end lost 3 bases, the J end lost 4 bases, and 16 bases lay between the germline ends. Germline V lookup: CDR1 LNHDA, CDR2 SQIVND (reference sequence). The CDR3 sequence is CASSIRGGERNQPQHF. For the CDR3, the DNA is TGTGCCAGTAGTATTAGGGGGGGGGAAAGGAATCAGCCCCAGCATTTT.

This chain links TRBV11-2 with TRBJ1-4, with a possible D match to TRBD1 (6 bases). Between the trimmed V and J ends, which lost 3 bases and 0 bases, there was a span of 8 bases. The germline V gene has CDR1 SGHAT and CDR2 FQNNGV. This CDR3 spans 15 amino acids. The CDR3: CASSLRGPTNEKLFF. The CDR3 DNA is TGTGCCAGCAGCTTGCGGGGGCCAACTAATGAAAAACTGTTTTTT.

V usage is TRBV11-2 and J usage is TRBJ2-5; TRBD1 agrees at 10 bases. V dropped 5 bases and J dropped 1; count of bases not matched to a gene: 10. Germline V CDR1 and CDR2: SGHAT, FQNNGV. The CDR3 covers 17 residues. The DNA of the CDR3 is TGTGCCAGCAGCCAAATTTGGGACAGGGGCCCCCAAGAGACCCAGTACTTC. This codes for CASSQIWDRGPQETQYF.

The chain joins TRBV30 to TRBJ2-5, with 15 positions matching TRBD2. This CDR3 is 16 amino acids long. Per the germline V gene, CDR1 is GTSNPN and CDR2 is SVGIG (reference sequence). Trimming took 3 bases from V and 5 from J; bases not matched to a gene: 7. The CDR3 nucleotides read TGTGCCTGGAGCACCGGGACTAGCGGGGGGCGGGAGACCCAGTACTTC. The encoded protein is CAWSTGTSGGRETQYF.

The chain combines TRBV6-4 with TRBJ1-2; D perhaps matches TRBD1 (6 bases). Looked up from germline, CDR1 is MRHNA and CDR2 is SNTAGT. The CDR3 runs 13 residues. V was shortened by 5 bases and J by 2 bases, with 9 bases between the two germline ends. CDR3 DNA: TGTGCCAGCAGTCCCGGACAGAACTATGGCTACACCTTC. Translating gives CASSPGQNYGYTF.

The rearrangement joins TRBV6-5 to TRBJ1-1; D perhaps matches TRBD1 (5 bases). Germline V gives CDR1 MNHEY, CDR2 SVGAGI. Trimming stripped 6 bases from V and 1 base from J, with 9 bases between. The CDR3 sequence is 13 residues long. CDR3 bases: TGTGCCAGCAGCAGAACAGGGAACACTGAAGCTTTCTTT. This codes for CASSRTGNTEAFF.